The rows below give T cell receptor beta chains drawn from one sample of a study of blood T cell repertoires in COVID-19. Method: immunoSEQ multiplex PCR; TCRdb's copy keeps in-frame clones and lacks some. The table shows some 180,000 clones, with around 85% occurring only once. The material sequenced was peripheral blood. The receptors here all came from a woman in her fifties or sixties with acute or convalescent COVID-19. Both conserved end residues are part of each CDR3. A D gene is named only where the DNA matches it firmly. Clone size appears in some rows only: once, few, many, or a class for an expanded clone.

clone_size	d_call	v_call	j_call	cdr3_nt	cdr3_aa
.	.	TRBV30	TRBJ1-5	TGTGCCTGGAGCGCCCACAGTAGCAATCAGCCCCAGCATTTT	CAWSAHSSNQPQHF
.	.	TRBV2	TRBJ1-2	TGTGCCAGCACCTTTCTCGTGGCGGCACCTAACTATGGCTACACCTTC	CASTFLVAAPNYGYTF
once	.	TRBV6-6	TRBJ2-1	TGTGCCAGCAGTTACTCACCAGCCTACAATGAGCAGTTCTTC	CASSYSPAYNEQFF
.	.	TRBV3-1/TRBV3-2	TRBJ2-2	TGTGCCAGCAGCCCGAACTCTGGGGAGCTGTTTTTT	CASSPNSGELFF
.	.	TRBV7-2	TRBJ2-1	TGTGCCAGCAGCTTAACAGGGAATGAGCAGTTCTTC	CASSLTGNEQFF
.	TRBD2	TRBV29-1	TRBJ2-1	TGCAGCGTTGATATGGCGGGAGGTTGGAATGAGCAGTTCTTC	CSVDMAGGWNEQFF
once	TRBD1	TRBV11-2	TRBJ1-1	TGTGCCAGCAGCTTTGGGGACAGGGGGAACACTGAAGCTTTCTTT	CASSFGDRGNTEAFF
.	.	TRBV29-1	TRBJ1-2	TGCAGCGTTGGGGGCAGGGGAAACTATGGCTACACCTTC	CSVGGRGNYGYTF
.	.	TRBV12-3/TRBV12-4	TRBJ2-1	TGTGCCAGCAGTTTAGGAATCGGTAATGAGCAGTTCTTC	CASSLGIGNEQFF
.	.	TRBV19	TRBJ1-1	TGTGCCAGTAGTGACGCAGGGCGGAACACTGAAGCTTTCTTT	CASSDAGRNTEAFF
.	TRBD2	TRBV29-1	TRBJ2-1	TGCAGCGTTGAGCCTAGCGGGAGGGCCGATAATGAGCAGTTCTTC	CSVEPSGRADNEQFF
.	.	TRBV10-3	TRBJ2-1	TGTGCCACCAGGTCGTTGGCGGGCGAAACCTCCTACAATGAGCAGTTCTTC	CATRSLAGETSYNEQFF
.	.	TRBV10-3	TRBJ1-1	TGTGCCGTGACCTCCACAGCCGAGAACACTGAAGCTTTCTTT	CAVTSTAENTEAFF
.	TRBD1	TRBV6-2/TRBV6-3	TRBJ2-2	TGTGCCAGCAGTGACAGGGGCCCGCGGTCCACCGGGGAGCTGTTTTTT	CASSDRGPRSTGELFF
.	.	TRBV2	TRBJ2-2	TGTGCCAGCAGTGCTGCCGGGGAGCTGTTTTTT	CASSAAGELFF
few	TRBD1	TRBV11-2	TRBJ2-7	TGTGCCAGCAGACCGGACACAGGGGGTTTCTACGAGCAGTACTTC	CASRPDTGGFYEQYF
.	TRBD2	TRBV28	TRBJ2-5	TGTGCCAGCAGTCCCCCAGGTAGCGGGAGGAAGACGTTAGAGACCCAGTACTTC	CASSPPGSGRKTLETQYF
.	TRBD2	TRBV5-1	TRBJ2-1	TGCGCCAGCAGCTTGGCATCTAGCGGCGATCCCTCCTACAATGAGCAGTTCTTC	CASSLASSGDPSYNEQFF
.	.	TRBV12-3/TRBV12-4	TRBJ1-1	TGTGCCAGCAGCCTCCACACTGAAGCTTTCTTT	CASSLHTEAFF
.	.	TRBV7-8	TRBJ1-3	TGTGCCAGCAGCTTAGGGGTGAGGGGAAACACCATATATTTT	CASSLGVRGNTIYF
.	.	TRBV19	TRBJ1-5	TGTGCCAGTGGGGGACTTAATCAGCCCCAGCATTTT	CASGGLNQPQHF
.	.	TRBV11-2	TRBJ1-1	TGTGCCAGCAGATATACTCAGGCCATGAACACTGAAGCTTTCTTT	CASRYTQAMNTEAFF
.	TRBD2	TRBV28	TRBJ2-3	TGTGCCAGCAGTTCACATAGCGGGGGCCCTACAGATACGCAGTATTTT	CASSSHSGGPTDTQYF
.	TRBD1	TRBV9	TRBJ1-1	TGTGCCAGCAGCCCGACAGGGTTCTGGGACACTGAAGCTTTCTTT	CASSPTGFWDTEAFF
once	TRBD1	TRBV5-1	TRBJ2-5	TGCGCCACCGCCCCCGGGACAGGGGGGAGGGAGACCCAGTACTTC	CATAPGTGGRETQYF
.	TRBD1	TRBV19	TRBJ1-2	TGTGCCAGTAGTATGGGGACAGACTCCTACTATGGCTACACCTTC	CASSMGTDSYYGYTF
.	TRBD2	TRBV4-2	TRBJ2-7	TGTGCCAGCAGCTCGGGACTAGCGGGATACGAGCAGTACTTC	CASSSGLAGYEQYF
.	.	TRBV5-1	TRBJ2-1	TGCGCCAGCAGCGGAGCTCTGGGCAATGAGCAGTTCTTC	CASSGALGNEQFF
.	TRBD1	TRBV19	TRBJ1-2	TGTGCCAGTAGTGGAGAACAGGGGACCTATGGCTACACCTTC	CASSGEQGTYGYTF
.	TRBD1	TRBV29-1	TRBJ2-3	TGCAGCGTAAACCTGGGACAGGGAGGCACAGATACGCAGTATTTT	CSVNLGQGGTDTQYF
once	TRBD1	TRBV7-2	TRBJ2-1	TGTGCCAGCAGCCGGGACAGGGGCTCCCACAATGAGCAGTTCTTC	CASSRDRGSHNEQFF
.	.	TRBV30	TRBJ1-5	TGTGCCTGGAGTGGCGGTGACAATCAGCCCCAGCATTTT	CAWSGGDNQPQHF
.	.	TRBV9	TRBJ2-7	TGTGCCAGCAGCGTAGGGTCGAGCGGCGAGCAGTACTTC	CASSVGSSGEQYF
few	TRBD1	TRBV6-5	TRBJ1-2	TGTGCCAGCAGTTTCAGGGACAGTAACTATGGCTACACCTTC	CASSFRDSNYGYTF
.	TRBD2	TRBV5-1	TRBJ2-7	TGCGCCAGCAGCGAGGGACTAGCGGGAGTTGGGCAGTACTTC	CASSEGLAGVGQYF
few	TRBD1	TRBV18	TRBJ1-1	TGTGCCAGCTCACCACGGACAGGTTACATGAACACTGAAGCTTTCTTT	CASSPRTGYMNTEAFF
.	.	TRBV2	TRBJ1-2	TGTGCCAGCAATTCAGACGGGAACTATGGCTACACCTTC	CASNSDGNYGYTF
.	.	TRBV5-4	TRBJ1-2	TGTGCCAGCAGAGAGGGTACGAGGGGCTACACCTTC	CASREGTRGYTF
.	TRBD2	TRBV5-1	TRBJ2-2	TGCGCCAGCAGCTCCGGGACTAGCGGGAGGCCGAACACCGGGGAGCTGTTTTTT	CASSSGTSGRPNTGELFF
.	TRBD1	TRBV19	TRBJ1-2	TGTGCCAGCCAACTTGGGACAGACTATGGCTACACCTTC	CASQLGTDYGYTF
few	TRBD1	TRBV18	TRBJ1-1	TGTGCCAGCTCGAAGGACAGGCTGAACACTGAAGCTTTCTTT	CASSKDRLNTEAFF
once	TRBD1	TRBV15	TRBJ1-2	TGTGCCACCAGCAGAGAGGTTCGGGACAGCCTTTACGGCTACACCTTC	CATSREVRDSLYGYTF
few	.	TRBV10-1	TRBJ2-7	TGCGCCAGCAGTGAGTTGATAGAAAGCGAGCAGTACTTC	CASSELIESEQYF
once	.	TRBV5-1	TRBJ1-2	TGCGCCAGCAGCCCCGTGGGGCAGATTAACTATGGCTACACCTTC	CASSPVGQINYGYTF
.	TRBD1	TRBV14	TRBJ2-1	TGTGCCAGCAGTCCAATTACAGGGGGCCCATACAATGAGCAGTTCTTC	CASSPITGGPYNEQFF
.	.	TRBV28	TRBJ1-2	TGTGCCAGCAGCGGAGCATCGGCGGGAGAGGCTAACTATGGCTACACCTTC	CASSGASAGEANYGYTF
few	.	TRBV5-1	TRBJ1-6	TGCGCCAGCAGCTTGGAAGGACAGACTGGGGCACCCCTCCACTTT	CASSLEGQTGAPLHF
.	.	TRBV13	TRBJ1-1	TGTGCCAGCAGCTTAGAACAGGGTAGGGTTGAAGCTTTCTTT	CASSLEQGRVEAFF
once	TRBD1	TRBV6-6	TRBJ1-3	TGTGCCAGCAGTTACTCCCAGGGGGTGGCTGGAAACACCATATATTTT	CASSYSQGVAGNTIYF
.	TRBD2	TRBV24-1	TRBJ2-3	TGTGCCACCAGTGATTTGCAAGACTCGGGAGGTCCGCGAGATACGCAGTATTTT	CATSDLQDSGGPRDTQYF
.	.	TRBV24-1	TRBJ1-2	TGTGCCACCAGTGATTTTAAACTGTCCTATGGCTACACCTTC	CATSDFKLSYGYTF
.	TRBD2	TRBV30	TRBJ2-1	TGTGCCTGGAGTGTACAAGGGACTAGTTCTCCGCTCTTC	CAWSVQGTSSPLF
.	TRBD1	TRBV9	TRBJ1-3	TGTGCCAGCAGCGTGGACAGGGGGCACACCATATATTTT	CASSVDRGHTIYF
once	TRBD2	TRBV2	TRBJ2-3	TGTGCCAGCACCCGACTAGCGGGAGGGCCCTCGACAGATACGCAGTATTTT	CASTRLAGGPSTDTQYF
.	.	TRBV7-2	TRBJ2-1	TGTGCCAGCAGCAGAGGGTTAAGAGTTGAGCAGTTCTTC	CASSRGLRVEQFF
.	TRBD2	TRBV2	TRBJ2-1	TGTGCCAGCAAGGGCCTAGCGGGAGTAGGTGAGCAGTTCTTC	CASKGLAGVGEQFF
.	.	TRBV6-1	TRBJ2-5	TGTGCCAGTTCACTTCAAGAGACCCAGTACTTC	CASSLQETQYF
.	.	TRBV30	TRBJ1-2	TGTGCCTGGAGTTCACAGGGACGCGGCTACACCTTC	CAWSSQGRGYTF
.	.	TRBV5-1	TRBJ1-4	TGCGCCAGCAGCTTATCCCGGGACATTAATGAAAAACTGTTTTTT	CASSLSRDINEKLFF
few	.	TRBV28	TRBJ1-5	TGTGCCAGCAGTTATGGCTGGTCAAATCAGCCCCAGCATTTT	CASSYGWSNQPQHF